This note documents a single T cell receptor (beta chain) sequence. This CDR3 contains 13 residues. Trimming stripped 6 bases from V and 0 bases from J, with 3 bases between. This specimen belongs to a study of blood T cell repertoires in COVID-19. As for the study in general: Sites in the United States, Italy and Spain provided acute and convalescent COVID-19 samples. T cells, B-cell-depleted T cells, or PBMCs supplied cDNA or gDNA.

Per the original data handling: Scientists estimated how many nucleated cells there were by amplifying reference gene primers. Only in-frame clones appear in the TCRdb table, and some are missing; sequencing was by immunoSEQ multiplex PCR. V, J and clone size reflect that table, while D and trimming were determined from the DNA. The table records roughly 100,000 clones, around 86% of them present only once. The chain couples TRBV12-3 or TRBV12-4 to TRBJ2-6, with unresolved D. The sample comprised peripheral blood. The TCR originated in a man aged 50 or older with active or convalescent COVID-19. The CDR3 sequence: CASSRSGANVLTF. The CDR3 nucleotides read TGTGCCAGCAGCCGCTCTGGGGCCAACGTCCTGACTTTC.